These T cell receptor beta chains were read from a single sample in a study of memory CD4+ T cells and cytomegalovirus serostatus. Sequencing used immunoSEQ multiplex PCR; TCRdb keeps in-frame clones, though not all of them. The top ten hold about 0.8% of the sample, which has 50,000 to 75,000 clones, around 86% seen once. Sequencing was done on a sample of memory CD4+ T cells from blood. These receptors were obtained from an adult in good health and CMV-seronegative. CDR3s include the opening cysteine and the closing phenylalanine or tryptophan. D genes are given only for firm matches. Expanded clones are given a class, and other clones once, few, many or no size at all.

CAISETYEQYF	TGTGCCATCAGTGAGACCTACGAGCAGTACTTC	TRBJ2-7	-	TRBV10-3	-
CASSLPMGGLNTQYF	TGTGCCAGCAGCTTACCCATGGGTGGGTTAAATACGCAGTATTTT	TRBJ2-3	-	TRBV7-3	-
CASSPGLAGYTDTQYF	TGCGCCAGCAGCCCGGGACTAGCGGGATATACAGATACGCAGTATTTT	TRBJ2-3	TRBD2	TRBV5-1	once
CASSMGHLNTEAFF	TGTGCCAGTAGTATGGGACATTTGAACACTGAAGCTTTCTTT	TRBJ1-1	-	TRBV19	once
CASRRFVIGAGEFGYGYTF	TGTGCCAGTAGGAGATTCGTAATTGGAGCAGGGGAGTTCGGCTATGGCTACACCTTC	TRBJ1-2	-	TRBV19	-
CASSTGSNQPQHF	TGTGCCAGCTCAACAGGTAGCAATCAGCCCCAGCATTTT	TRBJ1-5	-	TRBV18	-
CASIGAREAFF	TGTGCCAGCATTGGAGCCCGGGAAGCTTTCTTT	TRBJ1-1	-	TRBV6-6	-
CAIRKDGYGQPQHF	TGTGCCATCAGGAAGGACGGGTATGGTCAGCCCCAGCATTTT	TRBJ1-5	-	TRBV10-3	-
CASSSNSYNEQFF	TGTGCCAGCAGCAGTAACTCCTACAATGAGCAGTTCTTC	TRBJ2-1	-	TRBV7-3	-
CASSQDRVGSEQYF	TGTGCCAGCAGCCAGGACAGGGTGGGCAGCGAGCAGTACTTC	TRBJ2-7	TRBD1	TRBV7-8	-
CASSPGTALNYGYTF	TGTGCCAGCAGTCCCGGGACAGCCCTCAACTATGGCTACACCTTC	TRBJ1-2	TRBD1	TRBV6-1	few
CASSGLPSYEQYF	TGCGCCAGCAGCGGGTTACCCTCCTACGAGCAGTACTTC	TRBJ2-7	-	TRBV5-1	-
CAISESGPGHSGNTIYF	TGTGCCATCAGTGAGTCGGGCCCGGGACACTCTGGAAACACCATATATTTT	TRBJ1-3	-	TRBV10-3	-
CASSLTGGTEPQHF	TGTGCCAGCTCACTTACAGGGGGGACGGAGCCCCAGCATTTT	TRBJ1-5	TRBD1	TRBV18	-
CASQIPGTGGHEQYF	TGTGCCAGTCAAATTCCCGGGACAGGGGGGCACGAGCAGTACTTC	TRBJ2-7	TRBD1	TRBV2	-
CASSGGETGGADGYTF	TGTGCCAGCAGTGGGGGAGAAACAGGGGGCGCGGATGGCTACACCTTC	TRBJ1-2	TRBD1	TRBV28	-
CASSKLPGSEYEQYF	TGTGCCAGCAGTAAGTTACCGGGGTCGGAGTACGAGCAGTACTTC	TRBJ2-7	-	TRBV6-1	-
CASSPAWGTLYEQYF	TGCGCCAGCAGCCCCGCGTGGGGGACCCTCTACGAGCAGTACTTC	TRBJ2-7	-	TRBV4-1	many
CASRSPGQRGGRYGYTF	TGTGCCAGCAGGTCGCCGGGACAGCGCGGGGGACGCTATGGCTACACCTTC	TRBJ1-2	TRBD1	TRBV2	-